This T cell receptor beta chain was observed in a study of response to subunit inactivated influenza vaccine. Regarding the study as a whole: The authors offered the suggestion that each seasonal influenza vaccination recruits few new T cells.

As to this clonotype: Its specificity is unknown.

The CDR3 is made up of 14 amino acids. Trimming took 4 bases from V and 8 from J, leaving 15 bases between them. Germline loops: CDR1 ENHRY, CDR2 SYGVKD. MiXCR was run by TCRdb on the RT-PCR reads, yielding one entry per CDR3 protein. The table records more than 450,000 distinct CDR3 sequences, around 8% of them present only once. This rearrangement joins TRBV10-3 to TRBJ2-4, with D possibly being TRBD1 (6 bases). The material was PBMCs from blood, obtained less than 25 months after vaccination. The TCR comes from a man between 50 and 75 years old who received an inactivated influenza vaccine. In DNA, the CDR3 is TGTGCCATCAGTGGTGGCCTACAGGGTGACATTCAGTACTTC. Translating gives CAISGGLQGDIQYF.